The present entry profiles one TCR beta chain with its context. As processed by the authors: The authors estimated nucleated cell counts from reference gene primer amplification. Profiling relied on immunoSEQ multiplex PCR, and the TCRdb table lists in-frame clones only, not all of them. That table furnishes V, J and clone size, whereas the DNA furnished D and trimming. Of roughly 140,000 clones listed, roughly 88% are singletons. The V end was cut by 4 bases, the J end by 5 bases, with 7 bases between. The CDR3 is 12 residues long. Germline assignment: CDR1 SGHTA and CDR2 FQGNSA. This record belongs to a study of blood T cell repertoires in COVID-19. Overall study context: The United States, Italy and Spain supplied acute and convalescent COVID-19 samples. Sources were T cells, B-cell-depleted T cells, or PBMCs; the material itself was cDNA or gDNA.

The sample comprised peripheral blood. The TCR originated in a woman between 50 and 59 years old with acute or convalescent COVID-19. The J gene is TRBJ2-3, the V gene TRBV7-2; no clear D gene. The CDR3 region has the DNA TGTGCCAGCAGCTCCTACGGAGATACGCAGTATTTT. This translates into CASSSYGDTQYF.